One sample yielded the 9 T cell receptor beta chains listed below, sequenced in a study of identical twins. TCRdb reanalysed the 5' RACE reads using MiXCR and keeps one entry per CDR3 protein. Among around 490,000 distinct CDR3 sequences listed, approximately 16% were seen once. These data also featured in a second study, about yellow fever vaccine responses in identical twins.

Material for sequencing was CD4+ T cells sorted from blood. The receptor set was obtained from a woman under 30 in good health.

The V gene is TRBV20-1, the J gene TRBJ2-3; no clear D gene. This CDR3 spans 16 amino acids. V was trimmed by 5 bases and J by 3 bases, leaving 21 bases between them. Germline V gene data show CDR1 as DFQATT and CDR2 as SNEGSKA (reference sequence). The CDR3 DNA is TGCAGTGCTCGGGTATCCCGCAACCGAGCAACAGATACGCAGTATTTT. It codes for CSARVSRNRATDTQYF.

The CDR3 loop reads CSARGGTQYF. The CDR3 coding sequence is TGCAGTGCTAGAGGCGGCACGCAGTATTTT. The chain links TRBV20-1 to TRBJ2-3, with D uncertain. The CDR3 sequence is 10 residues long. CDR1 and CDR2 (germline): DFQATT, SNEGSKA (reference sequence). V was clipped by 1 base and J by 9 bases, with 5 bases between them.

This clonotype was observed at least ten times. This chain connects TRBV20-1 to TRBJ2-7, with 9 bases matching TRBD2. The length of the CDR3 is 14 residues. V dropped 4 bases and J dropped 2; count of bases not matched to a gene: 6. Per the germline V gene, CDR1 is DFQATT and CDR2 is SNEGSKA (reference sequence). CDR3 bases: TGCAGTGCTAAAGTTTTAGCGGGAGCCTACGAGCAGTACTTC. Translation gives CSAKVLAGAYEQYF.

This clonotype showed up just a few times. This sequence joins TRBV2 and TRBJ1-3, with D unclear. The CDR3 has 15 amino acids. In germline, CDR1 is SNHLY, CDR2 FYNNEI. Trimming stripped 1 base from V and 2 bases from J, with 9 bases between. The CDR3 spells CASSEEGMAGNTIYF. The CDR3 DNA reads as TGTGCCAGCAGTGAAGAAGGTATGGCTGGAAACACCATATATTTT.

The chain recombines TRBV29-1 with TRBJ2-2, with D perhaps matching TRBD1 (6 bases). Looked up from germline, CDR1 is SQVTM and CDR2 is ANQGSEA. The CDR3 contains 17 residues. The V and J ends lost 1 base and 6 bases respectively, with 21 bases between them. CDR3 DNA sequence: TGCAGCGTTGAAGTTCTGGTTGTCAGGGGAAGGTCCGGGGAGCTGTTTTTT. Translated: CSVEVLVVRGRSGELFF.

The chain carries TRBV10-2 and TRBJ1-1; TRBD1 matches 8 bases. Per the germline V gene, CDR1 is WSHSY and CDR2 is SAAADI. This CDR3 region has 13 residues. Germline trimming cut 8 bases from V and 5 bases from J; bases unmatched to any gene: 7. This CDR3 is CASALDRGTEAFF. CDR3 nucleotide sequence: TGCGCCAGCGCCCTCGACAGGGGAACTGAAGCTTTCTTT.

The genes are TRBV5-6 and TRBJ1-5; D gene ambiguous. The germline V and J ends were trimmed by 0 bases and 3 bases, with 10 bases remaining between them. The CDR3 contains 15 residues. Germline CDR1 SGHDT, CDR2 YYEEEE. The CDR3 DNA is TGTGCCAGCAGCTTGGGGGGATTCCCCAATCAGCCCCAGCATTTT. Translation gives CASSLGGFPNQPQHF.

This clonotype came up a few times. J is TRBJ2-7 and V is TRBV10-3; D is ambiguous. This CDR3 has 12 residues. The germline V gene has CDR1 ENHRY and CDR2 SYGVKD. Between the trimmed V and J ends, which lost 4 bases and 3 bases, there was a span of 7 bases. The CDR3, as DNA: TGTGCCATCAGTGTTGACGGCTACGAGCAGTACGTC. Its protein product is CAISVDGYEQYV.

This sequence joins TRBV2 and TRBJ2-1; 7 nucleotides agree with TRBD2. The V gene end was trimmed by 8 bases and the J gene end by 5 bases; junction bases not matched to a gene: 15. Germline assignment: CDR1 SNHLY and CDR2 FYNNEI. The CDR3 is 16 amino acids. CDR3 sequence reads: CASHYIWGGENNEQFF. CDR3 DNA: TGTGCCAGCCATTATATTTGGGGGGGTGAAAACAATGAGCAGTTCTTC.